A selection of T cell receptor beta chains follows, all from one sample in a study of T cells in Graves' hyperthyroidism and ophthalmopathy. In TCRdb, the multiplex PCR reads were re-called with MiXCR into one record per CDR3 protein. This sample has some 700,000 distinct CDR3 sequences, with 17% found just once. The sample comprised blood. These receptor sequences come from a man between 50 and 59 years old with Graves' hyperthyroidism. CDR3s include the opening cysteine and the closing phenylalanine or tryptophan. The D gene is left open where the match is weak. Part of the rows lack a size; the others show once, few, many or a class for expanded clones.

j_call: TRBJ1-5
clone_size: many
cdr3_length: 15
v_call: TRBV19
d_call: NA
cdr3_aa: CASSIGQYSNQPQHF
cdr3_nt: TGTGCCAGTAGTATTGGACAGTATAGCAATCAGCCCCAGCATTTT

j_call: TRBJ2-3
clone_size: many
cdr3_length: 19
v_call: TRBV7-9
d_call: TRBD2
cdr3_aa: CASSSRGGLAGVGTDTQYF
cdr3_nt: TGTGCCAGCAGCTCAAGGGGGGGACTAGCGGGAGTTGGCACAGATACGCAGTATTTT

j_call: TRBJ2-3
clone_size: NA
cdr3_length: 14
v_call: TRBV7-3
d_call: NA
cdr3_aa: CASSYSRNTDTQYF
cdr3_nt: TGTGCCAGCAGCTACTCACGGAACACAGATACGCAGTATTTT

j_call: TRBJ2-2
clone_size: many
cdr3_length: 16
v_call: TRBV2
d_call: TRBD1
cdr3_aa: CASGLPGQGATGELFF
cdr3_nt: TGTGCCAGCGGACTCCCCGGACAGGGGGCCACCGGGGAGCTGTTTTTT

j_call: TRBJ2-3
clone_size: NA
cdr3_length: 14
v_call: TRBV14
d_call: TRBD1
cdr3_aa: CASSLRGQVDTQYF
cdr3_nt: TGTGCCAGCAGCCTCAGGGGGCAGGTAGATACGCAGTATTTT

j_call: TRBJ1-1
clone_size: many
cdr3_length: 11
v_call: TRBV30
d_call: NA
cdr3_aa: CAWSQQGEAFF
cdr3_nt: TGTGCCTGGAGCCAACAGGGAGAAGCTTTCTTT

j_call: TRBJ2-7
clone_size: few
cdr3_length: 14
v_call: TRBV7-8
d_call: NA
cdr3_aa: CASSPEPGSYEQYF
cdr3_nt: TGTGCCAGCAGCCCGGAACCGGGATCTTACGAGCAGTACTTC

j_call: TRBJ2-3
clone_size: many
cdr3_length: 12
v_call: TRBV27
d_call: NA
cdr3_aa: CASSSSRDTQYF
cdr3_nt: TGTGCCAGCAGTTCTTCTAGGGATACGCAGTATTTT

j_call: TRBJ2-2
clone_size: few
cdr3_length: 16
v_call: TRBV2
d_call: NA
cdr3_aa: CASSSPGGGGTGELFF
cdr3_nt: TGTGCCAGCAGTTCCCCCGGGGGAGGAGGGACCGGGGAGCTGTTTTTT

j_call: TRBJ2-1
clone_size: NA
cdr3_length: 15
v_call: TRBV20-1
d_call: NA
cdr3_aa: CSARDPRAVDNEQFF
cdr3_nt: TGCAGTGCTAGAGACCCCCGGGCGGTAGACAATGAGCAGTTCTTC

j_call: TRBJ2-1
clone_size: many
cdr3_length: 15
v_call: TRBV2
d_call: TRBD2
cdr3_aa: CASSEWTSGSNEQFF
cdr3_nt: TGTGCCAGCAGTGAATGGACTAGCGGGAGTAATGAGCAGTTCTTC

j_call: TRBJ2-7
clone_size: few
cdr3_length: 15
v_call: TRBV6-1
d_call: TRBD1
cdr3_aa: CASTRKGTGVHEQYF
cdr3_nt: TGTGCCAGCACCCGAAAGGGGACAGGGGTCCACGAGCAGTACTTC

j_call: TRBJ2-5
clone_size: many
cdr3_length: 14
v_call: TRBV7-2
d_call: NA
cdr3_aa: CASSYREYQETQYF
cdr3_nt: TGTGCCAGCAGCTATCGGGAGTACCAAGAGACCCAGTACTTC

j_call: TRBJ2-3
clone_size: NA
cdr3_length: 15
v_call: TRBV19
d_call: NA
cdr3_aa: CASSIYGSTTDTQYF
cdr3_nt: TGTGCCAGTAGTATCTACGGGAGTACGACAGATACGCAGTATTTT

j_call: TRBJ2-7
clone_size: few
cdr3_length: 12
v_call: TRBV19
d_call: NA
cdr3_aa: CASSMSPYEQYF
cdr3_nt: TGTGCCAGTAGTATGAGTCCCTACGAGCAGTACTTC

j_call: TRBJ1-2
clone_size: many
cdr3_length: 13
v_call: TRBV28
d_call: NA
cdr3_aa: CASSLNSIHGYTF
cdr3_nt: TGTGCCAGCAGTTTAAACAGTATCCATGGCTACACCTTC

j_call: TRBJ2-5
clone_size: many
cdr3_length: 13
v_call: TRBV7-2
d_call: NA
cdr3_aa: CASSLQRAETQYF
cdr3_nt: TGTGCCAGCAGCCTCCAAAGAGCCGAGACCCAGTACTTC

j_call: TRBJ2-3
clone_size: many
cdr3_length: 15
v_call: TRBV27
d_call: NA
cdr3_aa: CATRDMSTSTDTQYF
cdr3_nt: TGTGCCACCAGAGACATGTCAACTAGCACAGATACGCAGTATTTT

j_call: TRBJ2-2
clone_size: many
cdr3_length: 15
v_call: TRBV24-1
d_call: NA
cdr3_aa: CATSDLQQSTGELFF
cdr3_nt: TGTGCCACCAGTGATTTGCAGCAGAGCACCGGGGAGCTGTTTTTT

j_call: TRBJ2-6
clone_size: few
cdr3_length: 16
v_call: TRBV7-2
d_call: TRBD2
cdr3_aa: CASSPTSGSGANVLTF
cdr3_nt: TGTGCCAGCAGCCCGACTAGCGGTTCTGGGGCCAACGTCCTGACTTTC

j_call: TRBJ2-7
clone_size: many
cdr3_length: 15
v_call: TRBV2
d_call: TRBD2
cdr3_aa: CASSRTAGQTYEQYF
cdr3_nt: TGTGCCAGCAGTCGAACAGCGGGGCAAACCTACGAGCAGTACTTC

j_call: TRBJ1-4
clone_size: NA
cdr3_length: 15
v_call: TRBV18
d_call: NA
cdr3_aa: CASSPPGATNEKLFF
cdr3_nt: TGTGCCAGCTCACCACCGGGGGCGACTAATGAAAAACTGTTTTTT

j_call: TRBJ1-4
clone_size: few
cdr3_length: 15
v_call: TRBV7-9
d_call: NA
cdr3_aa: CASSARRLRNEKLFF
cdr3_nt: TGTGCCAGCAGCGCGAGGAGACTGAGAAATGAAAAACTGTTTTTT

j_call: TRBJ1-5
clone_size: many
cdr3_length: 16
v_call: TRBV28
d_call: TRBD1
cdr3_aa: CASSHTRTGGRQPQHF
cdr3_nt: TGTGCCAGCAGTCATACTCGGACAGGGGGTAGGCAGCCCCAGCATTTT

j_call: TRBJ1-5
clone_size: many
cdr3_length: 15
v_call: TRBV28
d_call: NA
cdr3_aa: CASRGSQGYNQPQHF
cdr3_nt: TGTGCCAGCAGGGGATCACAGGGATACAATCAGCCCCAGCATTTT

j_call: TRBJ2-7
clone_size: many
cdr3_length: 13
v_call: TRBV27
d_call: NA
cdr3_aa: CASSFSQYYEQYF
cdr3_nt: TGTGCCAGCAGTTTTAGCCAGTACTACGAGCAGTACTTC

j_call: TRBJ2-1
clone_size: NA
cdr3_length: 18
v_call: TRBV6-2/TRBV6-3
d_call: NA
cdr3_aa: CASSYRRGRELRYNEQFF
cdr3_nt: TGTGCCAGCAGTTACAGGCGGGGACGGGAGTTAAGGTACAATGAGCAGTTCTTC

j_call: TRBJ2-6
clone_size: many
cdr3_length: 16
v_call: TRBV2
d_call: NA
cdr3_aa: CASSEVVHSGANVLTF
cdr3_nt: TGTGCCAGCAGTGAGGTGGTGCACTCTGGGGCCAACGTCCTGACTTTC

j_call: TRBJ1-6
clone_size: many
cdr3_length: 14
v_call: TRBV10-3
d_call: TRBD1
cdr3_aa: CAISDGRGNSPLHF
cdr3_nt: TGTGCCATCAGTGATGGCAGGGGGAATTCACCCCTCCACTTT

j_call: TRBJ1-1
clone_size: many
cdr3_length: 16
v_call: TRBV27
d_call: TRBD1
cdr3_aa: CASSFKGGQENTEAFF
cdr3_nt: TGTGCCAGCAGTTTTAAAGGGGGCCAGGAGAACACTGAAGCTTTCTTT

j_call: TRBJ2-7
clone_size: many
cdr3_length: 15
v_call: TRBV29-1
d_call: NA
cdr3_aa: CSVLPGDIGSYEQYF
cdr3_nt: TGCAGCGTCCTCCCTGGGGACATCGGCTCCTACGAGCAGTACTTC

j_call: TRBJ2-7
clone_size: NA
cdr3_length: 14
v_call: TRBV27
d_call: NA
cdr3_aa: CAGSLRGGGNEQYF
cdr3_nt: TGTGCCGGCAGTTTAAGAGGGGGAGGCAACGAGCAGTACTTC

j_call: TRBJ2-1
clone_size: NA
cdr3_length: 16
v_call: TRBV7-9
d_call: NA
cdr3_aa: CASSFAGTGWVDEQFF
cdr3_nt: TGTGCCAGCAGCTTTGCCGGAACGGGTTGGGTCGATGAGCAGTTCTTC

j_call: TRBJ2-2
clone_size: many
cdr3_length: 13
v_call: TRBV5-1
d_call: NA
cdr3_aa: CASSLETTGELFF
cdr3_nt: TGCGCCAGCAGCTTGGAAACCACCGGGGAGCTGTTTTTT

j_call: TRBJ2-2
clone_size: many
cdr3_length: 13
v_call: TRBV19
d_call: NA
cdr3_aa: CASSIRRTGELFF
cdr3_nt: TGTGCCAGTAGTATCCGCCGGACCGGGGAGCTGTTTTTT

j_call: TRBJ1-1
clone_size: NA
cdr3_length: 15
v_call: TRBV19
d_call: TRBD1
cdr3_aa: CASSMLQGEYTEAFF
cdr3_nt: TGTGCCAGTAGTATGTTACAGGGGGAGTACACTGAAGCTTTCTTT

j_call: TRBJ1-1
clone_size: few
cdr3_length: 12
v_call: TRBV20-1
d_call: TRBD1
cdr3_aa: CSAEDRVTEAFF
cdr3_nt: TGCAGTGCTGAGGACAGGGTAACTGAAGCTTTCTTT

j_call: TRBJ1-4
clone_size: many
cdr3_length: 14
v_call: TRBV18
d_call: TRBD1
cdr3_aa: CASSPEQGREKLFF
cdr3_nt: TGTGCCAGCTCACCTGAACAGGGGAGGGAAAAACTGTTTTTT

j_call: TRBJ2-5
clone_size: NA
cdr3_length: 15
v_call: TRBV4-1
d_call: TRBD2
cdr3_aa: CASSVNGGAPETQYF
cdr3_nt: TGCGCCAGCAGCGTCAACGGGGGGGCCCCAGAGACCCAGTACTTC

j_call: TRBJ2-3
clone_size: few
cdr3_length: 14
v_call: TRBV11-2
d_call: NA
cdr3_aa: CASTLWRNTDTQYF
cdr3_nt: TGTGCCAGCACCCTCTGGCGAAACACAGATACGCAGTATTTT